This T cell receptor beta chain was sequenced in a study of beta chain features in type 1 diabetes. Study-wide background: In all, 85 million to 130 million sorted cells from all samples were analyzed. Regarding the study as a whole: Junctions at VDJ sites from type 1 diabetes patients had fewer insertions and more deletions. All four CD4+ subsets of Type 1 diabetes patients contained TCRB CDR3s that were moderately but significantly shorter.

As for this clone: Its antigen is still unknown.

Germline CDR1 reads MGHRA; CDR2 reads YSYEKL. This CDR3 is built from 14 residues. V lost 1 base to trimming and J lost 7 bases, with 10 bases between them. The investigators reverse transcribed all of the isolated RNA, so they sequenced expressed TCRB transcripts. The protocol was immunoSEQ multiplex PCR, while the TCRdb copy is restricted to in-frame clones and leaves out a portion. The sample lists 120,000 or so clones; roughly 17% were seen once. Sorting that relied on CD45RO/CCR7/CD25/CD127/CD95/CD27 yielded CD4+ naive, central memory, regulatory and stem cell-like memory cells. Material for sequencing was central memory CD4+ T cells from blood. The rearrangement links TRBV4-1 to TRBJ2-2, with D uncertain. The receptor comes from a man aged 30-40 years with type 1 diabetes. This chain's CDR3 is CASSQGTIGGELFF. The CDR3 DNA reads as TGCGCCAGCAGCCAAGGCACTATCGGCGGGGAGCTGTTTTTT.